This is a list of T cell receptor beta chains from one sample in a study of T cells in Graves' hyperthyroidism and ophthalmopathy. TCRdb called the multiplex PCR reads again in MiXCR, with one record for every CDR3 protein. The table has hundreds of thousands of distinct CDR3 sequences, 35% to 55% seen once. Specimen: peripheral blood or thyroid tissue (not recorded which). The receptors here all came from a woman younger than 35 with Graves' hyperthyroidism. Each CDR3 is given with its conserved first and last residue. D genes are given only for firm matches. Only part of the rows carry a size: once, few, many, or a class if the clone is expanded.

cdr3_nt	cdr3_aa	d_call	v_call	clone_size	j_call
TGTGCCAGCAGCGGGACAGCATCCTATGGCTACACCTTC	CASSGTASYGYTF	NA	TRBV9	NA	TRBJ1-2
TGTGCCAGCAGCTTAGCCATAGAAAATGAAAAACTGTTTTTT	CASSLAIENEKLFF	NA	TRBV7-8	many	TRBJ1-4
TGTGCCAGCAGCTTAGGGGGACTAGCGGGAATCAAGCAGTACTTC	CASSLGGLAGIKQYF	TRBD2	TRBV7-3	once	TRBJ2-7
TGCAGTGCTTTGGCAGGAAGATACGAGCAGTACTTC	CSALAGRYEQYF	NA	TRBV20-1	NA	TRBJ2-7
TGTGCCAGCAGCCAACGGGAGGGAGTGGGGGCCAACGTCCTGACTTTC	CASSQREGVGANVLTF	TRBD2	TRBV12-3/TRBV12-4	many	TRBJ2-6
TGTGCCAACCAATTTTGGGATTCCTATGGCTACACCTTC	CANQFWDSYGYTF	NA	TRBV2	many	TRBJ1-2
TGTGCCAGCAGTGAAGAGGGTGGGGACTATGGCTACACCTTC	CASSEEGGDYGYTF	NA	TRBV2	NA	TRBJ1-2
TGTGCCAGCAGCTTAGGTGACAGCCCCTATGGCTACACCTTC	CASSLGDSPYGYTF	NA	TRBV11-2	few	TRBJ1-2
TGTGCCAGCAGCCCAAGGGCAGGCCGAATCTCTGGAAACACCATATATTTT	CASSPRAGRISGNTIYF	NA	TRBV2	NA	TRBJ1-3
TGTGCCAGCAGTTGGGGCTACACTGAAGCTTTCTTT	CASSWGYTEAFF	NA	TRBV7-2	many	TRBJ1-1
TGCAGCGTTATCGTGACAGGGGTAGAGACCCAGTACTTC	CSVIVTGVETQYF	TRBD1	TRBV29-1	many	TRBJ2-5
TGCGCCAGCAGCTTGATGCACGACGGCTACACCTTC	CASSLMHDGYTF	NA	TRBV5-1	few	TRBJ1-2
TGCAGTGCCGGAAGGGACAGGTCCTACGAGCAGTACTTC	CSAGRDRSYEQYF	TRBD1	TRBV20-1	NA	TRBJ2-7
TGTGCTAGTGGTACAGGGCGTCAGCCCCAGCATTTT	CASGTGRQPQHF	NA	TRBV2	NA	TRBJ1-5
TGCAGCGTAAGACTAGCCGAACAAGAGACCCAGTACTTC	CSVRLAEQETQYF	TRBD2	TRBV29-1	NA	TRBJ2-5
TGTGCCAGCAGTGCCTTGGACAGGGAATTGAACACTGAAGCTTTCTTT	CASSALDRELNTEAFF	TRBD1	TRBV11-2	NA	TRBJ1-1